This T cell receptor beta chain was retrieved from a study of cytomegalovirus exposure and HLA in healthy donors. Study-level findings and limits: Sequencing had likely introduced a cluster of highly shared sequence variants as an artifact.

The donors (healthy individuals) were bone marrow donors. The V gene lost 0 bases and the J gene lost 0 bases, with 8 bases spanning the gap. Germline CDR1 reads MNHEY; CDR2 reads SVGAGI. The CDR3 sequence is 15 residues long. This clone was recorded once. Its specificity is unknown. PCR was performed using 60 Vbeta and 13 Jbeta primers. The assay was immunoSEQ multiplex PCR, and TCRdb's table has in-frame clones only and misses some. This sample has more than 95,000 clones; 74% occur once, and the top ten carry 4%. This chain connects TRBV6-5 to TRBJ1-1; D is unresolved. The specimen sequenced was PBMCs. The source of this sequence is a middle-aged man in good health and CMV-seropositive. CDR3 protein: CASSYSAAVNTEAFF. DNA of the CDR3: TGTGCCAGCAGTTACTCCGCAGCGGTGAACACTGAAGCTTTCTTT.